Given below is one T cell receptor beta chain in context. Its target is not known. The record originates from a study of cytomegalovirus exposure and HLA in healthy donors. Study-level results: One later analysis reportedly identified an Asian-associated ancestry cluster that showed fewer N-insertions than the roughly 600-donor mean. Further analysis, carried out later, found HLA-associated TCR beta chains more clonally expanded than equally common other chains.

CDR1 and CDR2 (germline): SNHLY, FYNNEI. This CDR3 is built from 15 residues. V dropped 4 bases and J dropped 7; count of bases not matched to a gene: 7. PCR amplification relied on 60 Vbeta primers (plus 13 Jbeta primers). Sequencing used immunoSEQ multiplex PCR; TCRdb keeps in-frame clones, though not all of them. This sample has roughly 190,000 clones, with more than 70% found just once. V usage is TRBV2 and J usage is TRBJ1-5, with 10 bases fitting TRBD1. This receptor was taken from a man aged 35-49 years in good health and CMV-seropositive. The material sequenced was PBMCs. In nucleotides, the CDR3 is TGTGCCAGCAGTGGGGACAGGGGCGGAGGACAGCCCCAGCATTTT. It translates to CASSGDRGGGQPQHF.